This TCR beta chain was recovered during a study of CD8 T cells in Susac syndrome. J was trimmed by 1 base and V by 2 bases; bases with no gene match: 4. CDR1 and CDR2 from the germline V gene are LGHDT and YNNKEL (reference sequence). The CDR3 is 16 amino acids. Random hexamers were used to reverse transcribe an amount of about 0.45 to 1 ug RNA. Across 54 Vbeta and 13 Jbeta, immunoSEQ multiplex PCR amplified TCR beta CDR3. TCRdb reprocessed the immunoSEQ multiplex PCR reads with MiXCR, giving one entry per CDR3 protein. The table lists 120,000 or so distinct CDR3 sequences, 90% to 95% of them singletons.

V and J are TRBV3-1 and TRBJ2-7, with 11 bases identical to TRBD2. Sequenced: CD4+ T cells from PBMCs. This clonotype was sampled from a human donor in good health. The CDR3 DNA is TGTGCCAGCAGCCAAACACCTAGCGGGAGGTCCTACGAGCAGTACTTC. Its translation: CASSQTPSGRSYEQYF.